The T cell receptor (beta chain) described here comes from a study of blood T cell repertoires in COVID-19. About the research overall: Symptom resolution, clearance, or two negative PCRs marked the recovered donors of Cohort 3. The United States, Italy and Spain supplied acute and convalescent COVID-19 samples.

Enrollees, about 18 to 100 years old, lived in approximately 25 US areas. Original methodology: Amplification from reference gene primers served as the basis for estimated nucleated cell counts. Assay: immunoSEQ multiplex PCR; the TCRdb copy retains only in-frame clones and omits some. V and J calls and clone size come straight from that table; D and trimming were deduced from the DNA. This sample yields approximately 200,000 clones, of which roughly 91% are seen a single time; less than 8% belongs to the top ten. This receptor was taken from a man in his thirties or forties in a cohort exposed to, infected with or recovered from COVID-19 (not recorded which). Sequences were obtained from PBMCs or T cells enriched from blood (not recorded which).

CDR3: CSVEGTYYGYTF. The CDR3 DNA reads TGCAGCGTTGAAGGGACATACTATGGCTACACCTTC. This sequence joins TRBV29-1 and TRBJ1-2; D might be TRBD1 (5 bases). Per germline, CDR1 SQVTM and CDR2 ANQGSEA. V was shortened by 1 base and J by 3 bases, with 6 bases between the two germline ends. The CDR3 has 12 amino acids.